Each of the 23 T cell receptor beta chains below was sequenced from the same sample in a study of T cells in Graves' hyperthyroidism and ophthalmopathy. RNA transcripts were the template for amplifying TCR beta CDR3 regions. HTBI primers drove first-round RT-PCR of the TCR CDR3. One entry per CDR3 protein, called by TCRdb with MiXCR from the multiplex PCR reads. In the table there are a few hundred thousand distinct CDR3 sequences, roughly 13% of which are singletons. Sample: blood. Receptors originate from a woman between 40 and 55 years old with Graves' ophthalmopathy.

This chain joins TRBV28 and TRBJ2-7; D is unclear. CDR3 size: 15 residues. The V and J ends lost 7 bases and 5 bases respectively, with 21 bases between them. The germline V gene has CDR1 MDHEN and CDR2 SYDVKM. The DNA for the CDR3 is TGTGCCAGCACCCTGACCCCGGCCTCACCGCACGAGCAGTACTTC. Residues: CASTLTPASPHEQYF.

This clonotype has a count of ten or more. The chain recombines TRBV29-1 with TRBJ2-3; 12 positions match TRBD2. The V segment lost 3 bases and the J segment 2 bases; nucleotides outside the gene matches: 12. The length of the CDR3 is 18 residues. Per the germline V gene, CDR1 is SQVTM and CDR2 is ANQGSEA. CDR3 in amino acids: CSVEALAGGLSFTDTQYF. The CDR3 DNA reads TGCAGCGTTGAGGCACTAGCGGGAGGCCTCTCTTTCACAGATACGCAGTATTTT.

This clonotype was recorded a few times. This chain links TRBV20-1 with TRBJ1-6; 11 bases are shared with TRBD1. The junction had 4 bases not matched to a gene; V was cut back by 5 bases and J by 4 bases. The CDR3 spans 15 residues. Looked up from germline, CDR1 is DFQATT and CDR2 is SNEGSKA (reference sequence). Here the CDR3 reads CSAGDRGIYNSPLHF. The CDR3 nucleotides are TGCAGTGCTGGGGACAGGGGGATTTATAATTCACCCCTCCACTTT.

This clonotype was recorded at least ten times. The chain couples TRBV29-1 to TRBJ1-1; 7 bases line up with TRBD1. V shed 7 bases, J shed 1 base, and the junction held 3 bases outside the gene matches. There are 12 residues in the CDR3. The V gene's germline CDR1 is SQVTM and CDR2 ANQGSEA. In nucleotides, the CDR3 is TGCAGCGGACGGACAGGGAACACTGAAGCTTTCTTT. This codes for CSGRTGNTEAFF.

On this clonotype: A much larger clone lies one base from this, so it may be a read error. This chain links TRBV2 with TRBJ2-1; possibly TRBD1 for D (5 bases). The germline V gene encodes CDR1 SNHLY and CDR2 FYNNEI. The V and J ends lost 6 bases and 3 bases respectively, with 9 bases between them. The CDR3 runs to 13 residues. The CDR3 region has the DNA TGTGCCAGCAGGATTGACAGCTACAATGAGCAGTTCTTC. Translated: CASRIDSYNEQFF.

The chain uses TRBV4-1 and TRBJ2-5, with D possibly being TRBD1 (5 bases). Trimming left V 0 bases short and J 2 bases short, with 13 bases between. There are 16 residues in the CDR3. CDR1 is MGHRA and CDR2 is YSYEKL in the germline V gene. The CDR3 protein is CASSQDQGATQETQYF. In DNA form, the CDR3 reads TGCGCCAGCAGCCAAGACCAGGGTGCGACTCAAGAGACCCAGTACTTC.

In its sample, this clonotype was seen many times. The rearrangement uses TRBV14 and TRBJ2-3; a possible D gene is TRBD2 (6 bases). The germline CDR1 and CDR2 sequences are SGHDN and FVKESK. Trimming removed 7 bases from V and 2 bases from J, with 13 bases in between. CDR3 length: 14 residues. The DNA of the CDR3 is TGTGCCAGCAACGCGCGCGGGGCCACAGATACGCAGTATTTT. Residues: CASNARGATDTQYF.

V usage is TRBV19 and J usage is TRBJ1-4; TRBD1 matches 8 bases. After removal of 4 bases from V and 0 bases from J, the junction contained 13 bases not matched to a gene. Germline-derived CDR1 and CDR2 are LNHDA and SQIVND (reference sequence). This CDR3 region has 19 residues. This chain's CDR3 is CASSNLYNGQGATNEKLFF. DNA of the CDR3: TGTGCCAGTAGTAACCTCTATAATGGACAGGGTGCAACTAATGAAAAACTGTTTTTT.

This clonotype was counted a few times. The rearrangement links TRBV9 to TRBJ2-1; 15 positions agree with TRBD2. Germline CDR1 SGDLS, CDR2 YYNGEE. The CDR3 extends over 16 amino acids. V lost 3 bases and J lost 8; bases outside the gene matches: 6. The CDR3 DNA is TGTGCCAGCAGCGGTGGACTAGCGGGAGGGCCACATGAGCAGTTCTTC. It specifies CASSGGLAGGPHEQFF.

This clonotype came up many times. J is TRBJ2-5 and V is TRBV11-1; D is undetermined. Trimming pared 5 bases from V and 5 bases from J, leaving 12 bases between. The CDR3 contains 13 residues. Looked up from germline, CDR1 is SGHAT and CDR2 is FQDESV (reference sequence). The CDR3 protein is CASSRSEWETQYF. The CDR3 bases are TGTGCCAGCAGCCGCAGCGAGTGGGAGACCCAGTACTTC.

Written as DNA, the CDR3 is TGCGCCAGCAGGCTAGCGGGGGGCGGGTCCTACAATGAGCAGTTCTTC. Encoded protein: CASRLAGGGSYNEQFF. The chain uses TRBV5-1 and TRBJ2-1; 11 bases are a match to TRBD2. V lost 5 bases, J lost 1 base, and 5 bases stayed unmatched. The CDR3 sequence is 16 residues long. CDR1 SGHRS and CDR2 YFSETQ come from the germline V gene.

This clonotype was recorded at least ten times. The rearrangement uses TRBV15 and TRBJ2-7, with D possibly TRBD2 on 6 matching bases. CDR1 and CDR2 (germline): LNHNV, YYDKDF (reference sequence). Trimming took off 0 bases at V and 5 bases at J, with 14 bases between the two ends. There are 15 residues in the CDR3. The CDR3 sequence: CATSREVGGIHEQYF. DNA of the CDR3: TGTGCCACCAGCAGAGAAGTTGGGGGGATCCACGAGCAGTACTTC.

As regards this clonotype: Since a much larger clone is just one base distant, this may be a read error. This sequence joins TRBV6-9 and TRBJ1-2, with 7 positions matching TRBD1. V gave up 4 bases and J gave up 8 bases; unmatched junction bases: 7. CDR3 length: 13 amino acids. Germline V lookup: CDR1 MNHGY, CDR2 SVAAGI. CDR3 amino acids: CASSSQGLQGYTF. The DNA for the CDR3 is TGTGCCAGCAGTTCACAGGGGCTTCAGGGCTACACCTTC.

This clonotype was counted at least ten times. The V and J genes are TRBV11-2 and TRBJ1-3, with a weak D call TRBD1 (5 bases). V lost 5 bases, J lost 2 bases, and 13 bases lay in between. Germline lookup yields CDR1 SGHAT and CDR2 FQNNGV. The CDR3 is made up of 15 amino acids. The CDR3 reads CASSRAGPAGNTIYF. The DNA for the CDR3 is TGTGCCAGCAGCCGCGCGGGGCCTGCTGGAAACACCATATATTTT. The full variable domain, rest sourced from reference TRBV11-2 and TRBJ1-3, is EAGVAQSPRYKIIEKRQSVAFWCNPISGHATLYWYQQILGQGPKLLIQFQNNGVVDDSQLPKDRFSAERLKGVDSTLKIQPAKLEDSAVYLCASSRAGPAGNTIYFGEGSWLTVV.

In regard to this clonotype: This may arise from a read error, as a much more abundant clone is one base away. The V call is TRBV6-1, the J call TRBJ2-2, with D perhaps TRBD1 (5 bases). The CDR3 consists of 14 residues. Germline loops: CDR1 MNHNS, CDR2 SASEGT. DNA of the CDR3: TGTGCCAGCAGACGGACACCAGACACCAGGGAGCTGTTTTTT. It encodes CASRRTPDTRELFF.

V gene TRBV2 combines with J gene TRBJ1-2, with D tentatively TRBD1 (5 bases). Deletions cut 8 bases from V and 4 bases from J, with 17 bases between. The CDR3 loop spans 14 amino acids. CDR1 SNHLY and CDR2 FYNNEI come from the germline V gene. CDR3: CASSVTEDSYGYTF. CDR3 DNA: TGTGCCAGCTCGGTTACAGAAGACAGCTATGGCTACACCTTC.

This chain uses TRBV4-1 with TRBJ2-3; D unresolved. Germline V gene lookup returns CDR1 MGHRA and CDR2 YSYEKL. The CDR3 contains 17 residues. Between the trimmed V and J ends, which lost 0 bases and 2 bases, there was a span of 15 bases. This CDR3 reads CASSQDVPGRPTDTQYF. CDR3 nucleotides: TGCGCCAGCAGCCAAGATGTACCTGGGCGCCCCACAGATACGCAGTATTTT.

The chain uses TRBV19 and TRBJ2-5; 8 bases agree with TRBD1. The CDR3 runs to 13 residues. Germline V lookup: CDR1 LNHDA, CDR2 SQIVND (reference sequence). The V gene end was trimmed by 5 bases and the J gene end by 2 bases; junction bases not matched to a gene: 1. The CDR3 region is CASSWDRQETQYF. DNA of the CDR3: TGTGCCAGTAGTTGGGACAGGCAAGAGACCCAGTACTTC.

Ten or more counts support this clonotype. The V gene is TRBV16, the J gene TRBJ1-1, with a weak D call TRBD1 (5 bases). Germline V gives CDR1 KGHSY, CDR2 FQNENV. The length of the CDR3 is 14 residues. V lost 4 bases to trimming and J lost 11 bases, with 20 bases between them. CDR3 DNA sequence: TGTGCCAGCAGCCGCACAGGATTGGGTATGGGGGCTTTCTTT. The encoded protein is CASSRTGLGMGAFF.

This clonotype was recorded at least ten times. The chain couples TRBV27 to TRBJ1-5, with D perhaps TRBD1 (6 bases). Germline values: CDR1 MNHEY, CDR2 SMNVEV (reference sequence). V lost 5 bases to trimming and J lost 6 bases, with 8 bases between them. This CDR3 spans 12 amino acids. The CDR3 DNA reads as TGTGCCAGCAGTACGACAGGTCAGCCCCAGCATTTT. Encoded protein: CASSTTGQPQHF.

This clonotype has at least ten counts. CDR3 coding DNA: TGTGCCAGCAGAACCGGGGACGGGAATCAGCCCCAGCATTTT. Encoded protein: CASRTGDGNQPQHF. The rearrangement uses TRBV2 and TRBJ1-5, with D perhaps TRBD1 (5 bases). V shed 6 bases and J shed 4 bases, with 13 bases lying between them. The CDR3 totals 14 residues. Germline V lookup: CDR1 SNHLY, CDR2 FYNNEI.

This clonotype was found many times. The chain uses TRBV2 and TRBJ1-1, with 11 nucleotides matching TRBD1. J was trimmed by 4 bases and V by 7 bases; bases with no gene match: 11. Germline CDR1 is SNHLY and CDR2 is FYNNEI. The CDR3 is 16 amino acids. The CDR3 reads CASKGQGAPSGTEAFF. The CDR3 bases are TGTGCCAGCAAAGGACAGGGGGCCCCCTCGGGCACTGAAGCTTTCTTT. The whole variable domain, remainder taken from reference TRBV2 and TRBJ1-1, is EPEVTQTPSHQVTQMGQEVILRCVPISNHLYFYWYRQILGQKVEFLVSFYNNEISEKSEIFDDQFSVERPDGSNFTLKIRSTKLEDSAMYFCASKGQGAPSGTEAFFGQGTRLTVV.

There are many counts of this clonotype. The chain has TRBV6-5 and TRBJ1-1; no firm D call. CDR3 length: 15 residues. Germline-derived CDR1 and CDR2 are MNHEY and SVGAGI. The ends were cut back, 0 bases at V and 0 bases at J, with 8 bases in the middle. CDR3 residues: CASSYSTLVNTEAFF. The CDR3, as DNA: TGTGCCAGCAGTTACTCGACACTGGTGAACACTGAAGCTTTCTTT.